The 22 T cell receptor beta chains given below trace back to one sample, sequenced in a study of T-cell memory formation after mild COVID-19 (dated by TCRdb to the early 2020s). Library creation used 5' RACE. For sequencing, an Illumina NovaSeq 6000 was employed. TCRdb trimmed the raw reads at Q25, called clones with MiXCR and kept productive beta chains. Every CDR3 protein is listed once, alongside the most common genes and DNA of its rows. The sample yields under 300,000 distinct CDR3 sequences; approximately 9% were counted once. Jointly, the top ten make up 20% to 25% of the sample. Specimen: PBMCs or a T cell subset sorted from them (not recorded which). These receptors came from a man in his late teens or twenties who had mild COVID-19 (a few samples of this study predate the infection). The sample titles of this study are shuffled in the database, so cell type and time point are left out; the donor was told from shared clones.

This rearrangement joins TRBV5-1 to TRBJ1-1; tentative D call: TRBD1 (6 bases). The CDR3 totals 15 residues. V was pared by 3 bases and J by 1 base, with 13 bases between. Looked up from germline, CDR1 is SGHRS and CDR2 is YFSETQ. The CDR3 loop is CASSSTGEPNTEAFF. The DNA of the CDR3 is TGCGCCAGCAGCTCGACAGGTGAACCGAACACTGAAGCTTTCTTT.

The chain uses TRBV2 and TRBJ2-1, with 10 positions matching TRBD2. Germline loops: CDR1 SNHLY, CDR2 FYNNEI. The CDR3 sequence is 14 residues long. V dropped 3 bases and J dropped 9; count of bases not matched to a gene: 5. DNA of the CDR3: TGTGCCAGCAGTGAGAAGCGGGGGGGCACTGAGCAGTTCTTC. Translated, it gives CASSEKRGGTEQFF.

This rearrangement joins TRBV11-2 to TRBJ2-2, with 8 bases identical to TRBD2. CDR3 size: 18 residues. Germline lookup yields CDR1 SGHAT and CDR2 FQNNGV. The trim removed 3 bases at V and 4 bases at J, leaving 13 bases unmatched. Here the CDR3 reads CASSFSVFGGAITGELFF. In nucleotides, the CDR3 is TGTGCCAGCAGCTTCAGCGTGTTCGGGGGGGCTATCACCGGGGAGCTGTTTTTT.

This clonotype turned up a few times. V usage is TRBV12-3 or TRBV12-4 and J usage is TRBJ2-3; D is uncertain. The germline V and J ends were trimmed by 2 bases and 6 bases, with 9 bases remaining between them. This CDR3 contains 13 residues. CDR3 in DNA: TGTGCCAGCAGTTTACGCAGAGCGGATACGCAGTATTTT. Translated, it gives CASSLRRADTQYF.

This clonotype came up many times. The V and J genes are TRBV4-3 and TRBJ2-1, with D uncertain. The V and J ends lost 4 bases and 8 bases respectively, with 15 bases between them. This CDR3 has 14 amino acids. The germline V gene has CDR1 LGHNA and CDR2 YSLEER. The CDR3 spells CASSLGRARYEQFF. CDR3 in DNA: TGCGCCAGCAGCCTGGGCCGCGCGAGGTATGAGCAGTTCTTC.

This clonotype was counted only a few times. The chain carries TRBV6-5 and TRBJ1-5; no reliable D call. The CDR3 is 12 amino acids. The V and J ends lost 9 bases and 1 base respectively, with 7 bases between them. Germline V CDR1 and CDR2: MNHEY, SVGAGI. As DNA, the CDR3 is TGTGCCAGTGGGCTAAGCAATCAGCCCCAGCATTTT. Its translation: CASGLSNQPQHF.

This clonotype was recorded a few times. V gene TRBV2 combines with J gene TRBJ2-5, with 7 bases aligning to TRBD1. The V gene end was trimmed by 1 base and the J gene end by 5 bases; junction bases not matched to a gene: 4. Germline CDR1 and CDR2: SNHLY and FYNNEI. The CDR3 totals 14 residues. CDR3 in DNA: TGTGCCAGCAGTGAAGTAGGGGGCAGGGAGACCCAGTACTTC. It is translated as CASSEVGGRETQYF. The full variable domain, its missing parts supplied by reference TRBV2 and TRBJ2-5, is EPEVTQTPSHQVTQMGQEVILRCVPISNHLYFYWYRQILGQKVEFLVSFYNNEISEKSEIFDDQFSVERPDGSNFTLKIRSTKLEDSAMYFCASSEVGGRETQYFGPGTRLLVL.

This clonotype was counted only a few times. This chain joins TRBV11-2 and TRBJ2-7; 7 bases match TRBD2. V dropped 3 bases and J dropped 0; count of bases not matched to a gene: 5. This CDR3 spans 15 amino acids. Looked up from germline, CDR1 is SGHAT and CDR2 is FQNNGV. CDR3 in amino acids: CASSFGRDYSYEQYF. Here the CDR3 DNA reads TGTGCCAGCAGCTTCGGTCGGGACTACTCCTACGAGCAGTACTTC.

This clonotype was recorded at least ten times. The chain carries TRBV20-1 and TRBJ2-1; D not resolved. The germline V and J ends were trimmed by 3 bases and 8 bases, with 11 bases remaining between them. The CDR3 sequence is 12 residues long. CDR1 and CDR2 (germline): DFQATT, SNEGSKA (reference sequence). The CDR3 loop reads CSASLTRDEQFF. In DNA form, the CDR3 reads TGCAGTGCTAGCCTCACACGCGATGAGCAGTTCTTC.

The rearrangement uses TRBV5-5 and TRBJ2-5, with a possible D match to TRBD2 (6 bases). The CDR3 consists of 15 residues. V was trimmed by 4 bases and J by 5 bases, leaving 18 bases between them. Germline CDR1 SGHKS, CDR2 YYEKEE (reference sequence). The DNA of the CDR3 is TGTGCCAGCAGCCCCACCGGAGGGGAAGGGGAGACCCAGTACTTC. As protein: CASSPTGGEGETQYF.

This clonotype has at least ten counts. The chain has TRBV12-3 or TRBV12-4 and TRBJ1-2; no definite D call. Trimming took 2 bases from V and 1 from J, leaving 8 bases between them. The CDR3 sequence is 14 residues long. The CDR3 protein is CASSLSESNYGYTF. Written as DNA, the CDR3 is TGTGCCAGCAGTTTAAGTGAGAGTAACTATGGCTACACCTTC.

The chain employs TRBV27 and TRBJ1-5, with D perhaps matching TRBD1 (5 bases). Trimming removed 3 bases from V and 7 bases from J, with 10 bases in between. CDR1 and CDR2 from the germline V gene are MNHEY and SMNVEV (reference sequence). The CDR3 loop spans 13 amino acids. For the CDR3, the DNA is TGTGCCAGCAGTTTCGGGGGAACGCAGCCCCAGCATTTT. Translation gives CASSFGGTQPQHF.

A few counts support this clonotype. The chain uses TRBV7-2 and TRBJ1-1, with 7 bases fitting TRBD1. Germline V CDR1 and CDR2: SGHTA, FQGNSA. V lost 6 bases to trimming and J lost 2 bases; unmatched junction nucleotides: 9. This CDR3 spans 15 amino acids. The CDR3 DNA reads as TGTGCCAGCAGGATGCTAGCAGGGGGAAACACTGAAGCTTTCTTT. It encodes CASRMLAGGNTEAFF.

The sample holds a few counts of this clonotype. The chain couples TRBV12-3 or TRBV12-4 to TRBJ2-3; 9 bases line up with TRBD1. CDR3 length: 15 amino acids. The V and J ends lost 5 bases and 6 bases, in that order; junction bases with no gene match: 9. The CDR3: CASSPDRGVWDTQYF. The CDR3 nucleotides are TGTGCCAGCAGTCCGGACAGGGGAGTTTGGGATACGCAGTATTTT.

About this clonotype itself: A much larger clone lies a single base off, so this may be a read error. The CDR3 region has the DNA TGTGCCAGCAGGAACAGGAACACCGGGGAGCTGTTTTTT. Translated: CASRNRNTGELFF. The chain uses TRBV27 and TRBJ2-2; D not resolved. The V gene lost 6 bases and the J gene lost 1 base, with 6 bases spanning the gap. The CDR3 is 13 residues long. Germline loops: CDR1 MNHEY, CDR2 SMNVEV (reference sequence).

The V call is TRBV7-3, the J call TRBJ2-7; D unclear. V lost 1 base to trimming and J lost 6 bases, with 10 bases between them. Germline V gene lookup returns CDR1 SGHTA and CDR2 FQGTGA. The CDR3 sequence is 13 residues long. CDR3 region: CASSLSFPSEQYF. The CDR3 DNA reads as TGTGCCAGCAGCTTAAGTTTTCCGAGCGAGCAGTACTTC.

The CDR3 protein is CATRGQNQPQHF. In DNA, the CDR3 is TGTGCCACCAGGGGACAGAATCAGCCCCAGCATTTT. The rearrangement links TRBV24-1 to TRBJ1-5, with 7 positions matching TRBD1. Germline V gives CDR1 KGHDR, CDR2 SFDVKD. After removal of 7 bases from V and 4 bases from J, the junction contained 0 bases not matched to a gene. There are 12 residues in the CDR3.

J is TRBJ1-1 and V is TRBV5-1, with D unclear. The germline V gene has CDR1 SGHRS and CDR2 YFSETQ. Trimming took 4 bases from V and 0 from J, leaving 10 bases between them. This CDR3 is 14 amino acids long. CDR3 sequence: CASSRGQVNTEAFF. Here the CDR3 DNA reads TGCGCCAGCAGCAGAGGCCAAGTGAACACTGAAGCTTTCTTT. Full variable domain (outside the CDR3, taken from reference TRBV5-1 and TRBJ1-1): KAGVTQTPRYLIKTRGQQVTLSCSPISGHRSVSWYQQTPGQGLQFLFEYFSETQRNKGNFPGRFSGRQFSNSRSEMNVSTLELGDSALYLCASSRGQVNTEAFFGQGTRLTVV.

The J gene is TRBJ2-5, the V gene TRBV7-6; maybe TRBD1 (5 bases). This CDR3 has 15 amino acids. Germline CDR1 reads SGHVS; CDR2 reads FNYEAQ. V was shortened by 0 bases and J by 9 bases, with 17 bases between the two germline ends. CDR3 coding DNA: TGTGCCAGCAGCTTAGCATCAGGGCCGATGATGTCCCAGTACTTC. Residues: CASSLASGPMMSQYF.

This clonotype was observed at least ten times. The chain couples TRBV11-2 to TRBJ2-1; D not resolved. With 2 bases removed from V and 7 bases from J, the gap between germline ends came to 3 bases. Germline V lookup: CDR1 SGHAT, CDR2 FQNNGV. This CDR3 region has 11 residues. CDR3 nucleotide sequence: TGTGCCAGCAGCTTAATGAATGAGCAGTTCTTC. Translation: CASSLMNEQFF.

The chain combines TRBV27 with TRBJ2-5, with 9 nucleotides matching TRBD2. CDR3 length equals 14 residues. J gave up 4 bases and V 5 bases, and 5 bases lay outside the gene matches. Germline-derived CDR1 and CDR2 are MNHEY and SMNVEV (reference sequence). The CDR3 nucleotides are TGTGCCAGCAGTCGACTAGCGGTGCCAGAGACCCAGTACTTC. Translation: CASSRLAVPETQYF.

V and J are TRBV5-4 and TRBJ1-2; a weak D match, TRBD1 (6 bases). The CDR3 consists of 12 residues. CDR1 and CDR2 from the germline V gene are SGHNT and YYREEE (reference sequence). V lost 0 bases and J 6 bases, leaving 6 bases between the germline ends. CDR3 protein: CASSLAGDGYTF. As DNA, the CDR3 is TGTGCCAGCAGCTTGGCAGGGGATGGCTACACCTTC.